This T cell receptor (beta chain) was identified in a study of T cell responses to AZD1222 COVID-19 vaccine. A remark on this clone: The antigen is unknown.

Sequencing was performed with immunoSEQ multiplex PCR; in TCRdb, only in-frame clones are kept and a portion is missing. Of around 140,000 clones listed, more than 85% were seen once; the top ten hold 0.85% to 0.95%. General study results and limits: Just a handful of people given AZD1222 tested seropositive at baseline. Regions left unmutated in variants are reportedly the target of nearly half of spike-specific TCRs. Possibly, clonal diversity was underestimated; donors were largely white British and included more females.

The specimen was peripheral blood, collected on day 0 of MenACWY control vaccination. The sequence came from an adult in good health.

CDR3 loop: CATSDGFNQPQHF. CDR3 nucleotide sequence: TGTGCCACCAGTGATGGATTCAATCAGCCCCAGCATTTT. V gene TRBV24-1 combines with J gene TRBJ1-5, with no clear D. The V gene's germline CDR1 is KGHDR and CDR2 SFDVKD. The CDR3 sequence is 13 residues long. The V end was cut by 3 bases, the J end by 3 bases, with 5 bases between.